Below are 17 T cell receptor beta chains sequenced from a single sample in a study of T cells in severe cutaneous drug reactions. Libraries were made by iRepertoire multiplex PCR with TCR subtype-specific primers for bulk and single-cell sequencing. Reprocessing the multiplex PCR reads, TCRdb reports a single entry for every CDR3 protein and omits DNA. With tens of thousands of distinct CDR3 sequences in the sample, the ten largest clones hold under 8.5%. Carbamazepine had induced Stevens-Johnson syndrome or toxic epidermal necrolysis in the sequenced donors. Sequenced material: PBMCs. Receptor source: a human donor with toxic epidermal necrolysis, a severe cutaneous drug reaction.

V and J are TRBV29-1 and TRBJ2-7. Germline CDR1 and CDR2: SQVTM and ANQGSEA. The CDR3 is made up of 12 amino acids. The CDR3 sequence: CSVTDSSYEQYF.

The CDR3 reads CASRRDPLDTIYF. The chain recombines TRBV6-1 with TRBJ1-3; the TCRdb D gene call, TRBD1, has no DNA to confirm it. The CDR3 consists of 13 residues. The germline V gene encodes CDR1 MNHNS and CDR2 SASEGT.

CDR3 residues: CASSSGTGNTEAFF. The rearrangement joins TRBV5-1 to TRBJ1-1; the TRBD1 assignment by TCRdb is unverifiable without DNA. The CDR3 length is 14 residues. Germline V CDR1 and CDR2: SGHRS, YFSETQ.

The chain is built from TRBV9 and TRBJ1-2; TCRdb lists TRBD1, though no DNA is available to test this call. Germline CDR1 reads SGDLS; CDR2 reads YYNGEE. CDR3 size: 13 residues. The CDR3 loop is CASSLTGDRGYTF.

This rearrangement joins TRBV5-1 to TRBJ2-1; as DNA is missing, the TRBD1 call by TCRdb cannot be tested. Germline V gene data show CDR1 as SGHRS and CDR2 as YFSETQ. The CDR3 is made up of 14 amino acids. CDR3 residues: CASRAGTGDNEQFF. Drawing the rest from reference TRBV5-1 and TRBJ2-1, the complete variable domain is KAGVTQTPRYLIKTRGQQVTLSCSPISGHRSVSWYQQTPGQGLQFLFEYFSETQRNKGNFPGRFSGRQFSNSRSEMNVSTLELGDSALYLCASRAGTGDNEQFFGPGTRLTVL.

The rearrangement joins TRBV7-9 to TRBJ2-3; the D call of TRBD1 rests on TCRdb alone, since no DNA is present to check it. CDR1 and CDR2 from the germline V gene are SEHNR and FQNEAQ (reference sequence). The CDR3 runs 16 residues. The CDR3 spells CASSHGGAVGTDTQYF.

The chain joins TRBV3-1 to TRBJ2-3; TCRdb picks TRBD2, but there is no DNA to check that call. The CDR3 is 15 residues long. Germline CDR1 LGHDT, CDR2 YNNKEL (reference sequence). The CDR3 region is CASSFGGASTDTQYF.

V usage is TRBV4-1 and J usage is TRBJ1-5; TCRdb calls TRBD1, which cannot be checked without DNA. Germline V lookup: CDR1 MGHRA, CDR2 YSYEKL. CDR3 size: 15 residues. The CDR3 sequence: CASSQLTGSNQPQHF.

The chain has TRBV5-5 and TRBJ2-3. This CDR3 has 15 residues. CDR1 is SGHKS and CDR2 is YYEKEE in the germline V gene (reference sequence). The CDR3 reads CASSLANLATDTQYF.

This sequence joins TRBV25-1 and TRBJ2-5; TCRdb names TRBD2, which stays unverified in the absence of DNA. The CDR3 runs 19 residues. The germline V gene has CDR1 MGHDK and CDR2 SYGVNS. The CDR3 here is CASSESTGTSGKWWETQYF.

The chain employs TRBV2 and TRBJ2-7; the TCRdb call, TRBD1, lacks DNA for checking. Per the germline V gene, CDR1 is SNHLY and CDR2 is FYNNEI. This CDR3 is 15 amino acids long. The CDR3 sequence is CASSESRGSPYEQYF.

The chain couples TRBV7-6 to TRBJ2-1. This CDR3 region has 12 residues. Germline V CDR1 and CDR2: SGHVS, FNYEAQ. CDR3 amino acids: CASSLRRDEQFF. Full variable domain (missing parts from reference TRBV7-6 and TRBJ2-1): GAGVSQSPRYKVTKRGQDVALRCDPISGHVSLYWYRQALGQGPEFLTYFNYEAQQDKSGLPNDRFSAERPEGSISTLTIQRTEQRDSAMYRCASSLRRDEQFFGPGTRLTVL.

The chain uses TRBV7-3 and TRBJ2-7; TCRdb lists TRBD2, though no DNA is available to test this call. CDR1 and CDR2 from the germline V gene are SGHTA and FQGTGA. The CDR3 extends over 13 amino acids. CDR3 loop: CASSSGTSHEQYF.

The V gene is TRBV9, the J gene TRBJ1-6. Germline loops: CDR1 SGDLS, CDR2 YYNGEE. This CDR3 is built from 15 residues. The CDR3 sequence is CASSVEEADRSPLHF.

CDR3 region: CSATRGQNFNNEQFF. The chain joins TRBV20-1 to TRBJ2-1; the TCRdb D gene call, TRBD1, has no DNA to confirm it. The length of the CDR3 is 15 residues. Germline V gene data show CDR1 as DFQATT and CDR2 as SNEGSKA (reference sequence).

This chain uses TRBV9 with TRBJ1-1. CDR1 and CDR2 from the germline V gene are SGDLS and YYNGEE. The CDR3 is 14 amino acids. This CDR3 is CASSTGGRDTEAFF.

V and J are TRBV29-1 and TRBJ1-1. The germline V gene encodes CDR1 SQVTM and CDR2 ANQGSEA. The CDR3 runs 11 residues. CDR3 sequence: CSGRLELEAFF. Looking up the rest from reference TRBV29-1 and TRBJ1-1 gives the full variable domain: SAVISQKPSRDICQRGTSLTIQCQVDSQVTMMFWYRQQPGQSLTLIATANQGSEATYESGFVIDKFPISRPNLTFSTLTVSNMSPEDSSIYLCSGRLELEAFFGQGTRLTVV.